The present TCR beta chain was sequenced within a study of T-cell reconstitution after alpha-beta-depleted transplantation in children. Study-level findings and limits: Reportedly, only several hundred clones from non-depleted graft cells drove alpha-beta T-cell counts at about two months. Recipient T cells and thymic progenitors that survived gave rise to the high TCRbeta diversity observed at day 60 in some patients. T-cell numbers and diversity one year post-transplant derived largely from freshly generated T cells.

TCRbeta library preparation incorporated unique molecular identifiers. In TCRdb, the PCR reads were re-called with MiXCR into one record per CDR3 protein. The sample holds hundreds of thousands of distinct CDR3 sequences; over 10% are singletons and the top ten take 2% to 2.5%. Remarks on this clonotype: The target antigen is unknown.

Looked up from germline, CDR1 is DFQATT and CDR2 is SNEGSKA (reference sequence). The V segment lost 6 bases and the J segment 7 bases; nucleotides outside the gene matches: 14. The CDR3 consists of 14 residues. The genes are TRBV20-1 and TRBJ2-7, with TRBD1 matching 8 bases. This TCR derives from a male patient younger than 18 who had a stem cell transplant for acute myeloid leukemia, so the T cells may come from the graft donor. This specimen was PBMCs, mostly from graft donor cells, taken 360 days after TCRalphabeta/CD19-depleted stem cell transplant. DNA of the CDR3: TGCAGTGCCACCGGGGCAGGGGGCCTCGAAGAGCAGTACTTC. Its protein product is CSATGAGGLEEQYF.